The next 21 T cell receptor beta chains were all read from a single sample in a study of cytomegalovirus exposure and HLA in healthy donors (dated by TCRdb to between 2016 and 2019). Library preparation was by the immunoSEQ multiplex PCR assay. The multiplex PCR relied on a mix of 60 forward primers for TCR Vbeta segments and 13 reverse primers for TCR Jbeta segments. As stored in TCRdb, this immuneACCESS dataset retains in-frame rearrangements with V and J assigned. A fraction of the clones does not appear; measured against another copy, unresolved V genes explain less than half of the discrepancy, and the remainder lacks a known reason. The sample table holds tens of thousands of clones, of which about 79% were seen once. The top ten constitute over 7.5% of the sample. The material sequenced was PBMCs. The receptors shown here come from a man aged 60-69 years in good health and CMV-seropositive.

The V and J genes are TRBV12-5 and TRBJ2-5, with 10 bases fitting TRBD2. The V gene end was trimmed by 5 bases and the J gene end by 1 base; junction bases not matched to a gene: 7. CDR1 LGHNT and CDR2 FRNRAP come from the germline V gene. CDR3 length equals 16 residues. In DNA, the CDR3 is TGTGCTAGTGGTCCGGGGCTAGCGGGGGTCCAAGAGACCCAGTACTTC. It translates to CASGPGLAGVQETQYF.

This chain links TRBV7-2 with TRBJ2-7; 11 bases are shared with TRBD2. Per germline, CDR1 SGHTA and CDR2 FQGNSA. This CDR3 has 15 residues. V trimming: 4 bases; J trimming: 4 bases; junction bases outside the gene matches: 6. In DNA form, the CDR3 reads TGTGCCAGCAGCTCATACCTAGCGGGGGGTTACGAGCAGTACTTC. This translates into CASSSYLAGGYEQYF.

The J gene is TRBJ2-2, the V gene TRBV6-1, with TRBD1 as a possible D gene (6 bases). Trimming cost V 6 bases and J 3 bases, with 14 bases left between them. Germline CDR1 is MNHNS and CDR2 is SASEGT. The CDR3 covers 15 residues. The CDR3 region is CASRTQGLDTGELFF. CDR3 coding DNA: TGTGCCAGCAGAACACAGGGCTTGGACACCGGGGAGCTGTTTTTT.

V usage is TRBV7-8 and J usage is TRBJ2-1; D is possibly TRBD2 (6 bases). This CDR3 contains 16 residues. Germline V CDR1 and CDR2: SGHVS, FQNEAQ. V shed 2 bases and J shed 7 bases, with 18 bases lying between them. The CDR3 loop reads CASSLRASALVNEQFF. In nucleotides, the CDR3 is TGTGCCAGCAGCTTAAGAGCTAGCGCCTTAGTGAATGAGCAGTTCTTC.

The CDR3 sequence is CASSPGGAGGETQYF. In DNA form, the CDR3 reads TGTGCCAGCAGCCCCGGAGGGGCGGGGGGAGAGACCCAGTACTTC. The V gene is TRBV7-2, the J gene TRBJ2-5, with TRBD2 identical over 8 bases. The germline CDR1 and CDR2 sequences are SGHTA and FQGNSA. With 5 bases clipped from V and 4 bases from J, the junction kept 9 bases outside the gene matches. The length of the CDR3 is 15 residues.

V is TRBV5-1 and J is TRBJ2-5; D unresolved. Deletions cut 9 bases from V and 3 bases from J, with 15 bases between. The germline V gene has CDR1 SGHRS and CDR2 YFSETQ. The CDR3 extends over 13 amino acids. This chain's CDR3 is CATSVGAEETQYF. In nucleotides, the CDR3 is TGCGCCACCTCGGTGGGCGCTGAAGAGACCCAGTACTTC.

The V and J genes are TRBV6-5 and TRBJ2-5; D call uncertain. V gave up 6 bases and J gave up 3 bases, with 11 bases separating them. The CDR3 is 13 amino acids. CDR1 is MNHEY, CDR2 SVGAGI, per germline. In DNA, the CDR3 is TGTGCCAGCAGCCGAACCCAGAAAGAGACCCAGTACTTC. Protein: CASSRTQKETQYF.

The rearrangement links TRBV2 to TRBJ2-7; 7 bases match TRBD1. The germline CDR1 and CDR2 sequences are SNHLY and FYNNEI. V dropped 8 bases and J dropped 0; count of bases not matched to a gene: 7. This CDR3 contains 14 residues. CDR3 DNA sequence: TGTGCCAGCCAAAGGACAGGCGGCTCCTACGAGCAGTACTTC. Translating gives CASQRTGGSYEQYF. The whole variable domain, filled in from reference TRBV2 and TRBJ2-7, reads EPEVTQTPSHQVTQMGQEVILRCVPISNHLYFYWYRQILGQKVEFLVSFYNNEISEKSEIFDDQFSVERPDGSNFTLKIRSTKLEDSAMYFCASQRTGGSYEQYFGPGTRLTVT.

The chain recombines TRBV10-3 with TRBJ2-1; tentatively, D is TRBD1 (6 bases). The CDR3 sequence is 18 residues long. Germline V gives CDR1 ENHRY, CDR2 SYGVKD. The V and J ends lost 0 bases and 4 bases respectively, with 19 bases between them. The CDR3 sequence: CAISESTLLGGRYNEQFF. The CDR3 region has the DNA TGTGCCATCAGTGAGTCGACTCTTCTTGGGGGCCGATACAATGAGCAGTTCTTC.

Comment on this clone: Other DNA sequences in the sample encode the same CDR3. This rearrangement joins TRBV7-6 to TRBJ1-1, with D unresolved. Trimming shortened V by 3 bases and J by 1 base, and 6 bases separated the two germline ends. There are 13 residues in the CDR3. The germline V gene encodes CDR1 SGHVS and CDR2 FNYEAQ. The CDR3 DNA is TGTGCCAGCAGCTTGCAGGAGAACACTGAAGCTTTCTTT. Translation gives CASSLQENTEAFF.

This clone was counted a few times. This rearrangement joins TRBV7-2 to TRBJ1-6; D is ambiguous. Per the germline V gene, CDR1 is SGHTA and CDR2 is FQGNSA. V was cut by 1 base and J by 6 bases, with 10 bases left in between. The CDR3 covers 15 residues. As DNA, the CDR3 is TGTGCCAGCAGCTTAGGGGCGGGAACTAATTCACCCCTCCACTTT. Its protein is CASSLGAGTNSPLHF.

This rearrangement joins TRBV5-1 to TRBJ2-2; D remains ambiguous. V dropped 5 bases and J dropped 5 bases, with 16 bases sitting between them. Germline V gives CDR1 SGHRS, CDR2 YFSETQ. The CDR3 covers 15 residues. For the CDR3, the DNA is TGCGCCAGCAGTTCCCGCGCCACCAGGACCGGGGAGCTGTTTTTT. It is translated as CASSSRATRTGELFF.

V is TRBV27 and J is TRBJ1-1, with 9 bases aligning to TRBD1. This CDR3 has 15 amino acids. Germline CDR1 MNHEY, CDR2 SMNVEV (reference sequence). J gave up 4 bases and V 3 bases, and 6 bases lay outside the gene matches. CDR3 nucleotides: TGTGCCAGCAGTTTGACAGGGGGTGTCTTCACTGAAGCTTTCTTT. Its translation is CASSLTGGVFTEAFF.

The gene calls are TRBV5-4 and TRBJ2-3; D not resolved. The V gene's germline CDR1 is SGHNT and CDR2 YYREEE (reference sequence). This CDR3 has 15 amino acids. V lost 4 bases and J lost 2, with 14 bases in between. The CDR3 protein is CASSKKAANTDTQYF. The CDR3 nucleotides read TGTGCCAGCAGCAAAAAGGCGGCGAACACAGATACGCAGTATTTT.

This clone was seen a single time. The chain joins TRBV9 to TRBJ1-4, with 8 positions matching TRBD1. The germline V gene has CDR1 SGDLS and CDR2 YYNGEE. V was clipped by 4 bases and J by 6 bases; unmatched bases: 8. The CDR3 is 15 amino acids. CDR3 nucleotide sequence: TGTGCCAGCAGCACGAGGACAGGGAGAGATGAAAAACTGTTTTTT. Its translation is CASSTRTGRDEKLFF.

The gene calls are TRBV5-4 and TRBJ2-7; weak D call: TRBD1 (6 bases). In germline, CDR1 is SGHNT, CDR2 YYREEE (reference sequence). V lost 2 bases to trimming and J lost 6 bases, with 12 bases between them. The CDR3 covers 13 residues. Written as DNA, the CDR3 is TGTGCCAGCAGCTTAGACCAGGGGAGCGAGCAGTACTTC. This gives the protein CASSLDQGSEQYF.

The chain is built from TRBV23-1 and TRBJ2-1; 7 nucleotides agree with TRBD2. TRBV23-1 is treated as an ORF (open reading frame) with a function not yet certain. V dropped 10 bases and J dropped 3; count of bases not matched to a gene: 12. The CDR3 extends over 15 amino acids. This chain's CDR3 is CATRYETSLYNEQFF. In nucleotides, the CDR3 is TGCGCCACCAGGTATGAGACTAGCCTCTACAATGAGCAGTTCTTC.

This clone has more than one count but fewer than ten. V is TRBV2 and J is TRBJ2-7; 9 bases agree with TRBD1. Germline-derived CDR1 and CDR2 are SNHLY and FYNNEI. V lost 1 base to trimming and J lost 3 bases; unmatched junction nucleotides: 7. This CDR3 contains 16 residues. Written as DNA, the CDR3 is TGTGCCAGCAGTGAAGGGACAGGGGATTTCCTCTACGAGCAGTACTTC. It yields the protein CASSEGTGDFLYEQYF.

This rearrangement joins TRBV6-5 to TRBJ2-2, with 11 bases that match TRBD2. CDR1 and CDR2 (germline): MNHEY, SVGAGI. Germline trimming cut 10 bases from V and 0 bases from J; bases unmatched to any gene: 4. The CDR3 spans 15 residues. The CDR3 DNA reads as TGTGCCATCGGGACTAGCGGATCGAACACCGGGGAGCTGTTTTTT. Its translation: CAIGTSGSNTGELFF.

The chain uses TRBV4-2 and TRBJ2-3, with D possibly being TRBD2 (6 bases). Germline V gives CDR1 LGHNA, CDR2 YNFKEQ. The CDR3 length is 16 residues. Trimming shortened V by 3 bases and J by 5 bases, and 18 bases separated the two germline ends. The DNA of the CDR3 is TGTGCCAGCAGCCAGGCGGGACTCCGATCCGTAGATACGCAGTATTTT. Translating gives CASSQAGLRSVDTQYF.

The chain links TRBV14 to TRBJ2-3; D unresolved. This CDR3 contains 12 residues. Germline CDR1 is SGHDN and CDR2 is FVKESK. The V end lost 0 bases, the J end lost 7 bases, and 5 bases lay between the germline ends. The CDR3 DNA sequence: TGTGCCAGCAGCCAAGATTCCTATACGCAGTATTTT. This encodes CASSQDSYTQYF.